This TCR beta chain was obtained from a study of T cells in Graves' hyperthyroidism and ophthalmopathy (dated by TCRdb to about 2019). The study in broad terms: Peripheral blood samples were taken at the time of initial diagnosis, prior to any treatment. Whether ophthalmopathy could be predicted prospectively was tested in an independent validation cohort made up of under 20 hyperthyroidism patients plus 17 patients who later progressed to ophthalmopathy. After sampling, hyperthyroidism patients received methimazole starting at 30 mg daily, and ophthalmopathy patients received high-dose intravenous methylprednisolone. To identify TCR V-J signatures that set the groups apart, the researchers used a discovery cohort of more than 95 patients, made up of around 42 with Graves' ophthalmopathy and 57 with stable Graves' hyperthyroidism. The paper describes TCR Vbeta CDR3 sequencing of 135 peripheral blood samples, made up of approximately 40 ophthalmopathy patients, approximately 76 hyperthyroidism patients and some 17 progressor patients. The roughly 90 discovery patients were divided at random into training and test sets in a 7:3 ratio. The study also compared thyroid tissue and blood T-cell repertoires from 6 or 7 Graves' hyperthyroidism patients. Results the study describes overall, beyond this receptor: Most expanded thyroid clonotypes (frequency above 0.001) were also found in blood, which suggests that blood repertoires may mirror thyroid immune responses. In validation, the model predicted progression to ophthalmopathy a median of roughly 6.5 months before onset, with roughly 71% sensitivity and 72.22% specificity. No statistical method was used to set the sample size in advance, and investigators knew the group allocation. In cross-validation, a model built on a 13 V-J signature told ophthalmopathy apart from stable hyperthyroidism with about 90% sensitivity and approximately 84% specificity, and in testing the same model reached 80%/75%.

Ophthalmopathy patients had moderately to severely active disease, with a Clinical Activity Score of 3 or more, a NOSPECS grade of 4 or more, and a disease duration of less than 3 months. The study excluded patients with uncontrolled infections, other autoimmune diseases, pregnancy or lactation. Clinical symptoms, serum thyroxine and TRAb, thyroid ultrasound, and orbital computed tomography formed the basis for the diagnoses. PBMCs were isolated from about 10 ml of fresh peripheral blood by Ficoll-Paque density gradient centrifugation. Trizol reagent was used to extract total RNA, and RNA quality was then checked on an Agilent 2100 Bioanalyzer. Amplification of TCR beta CDR3 regions was carried out from RNA transcripts. The first round of RT-PCR for the TCR CDR3 was performed with the HTBI primer set and the Qiagen OneStep RT-PCR kit. Libraries were constructed in a second round of multiplex PCR, after which size selection and purification were performed. The libraries were sequenced on an Illumina HiSeq2000 using paired-end 100 bp reads. The study's processing was this. SOAPnuke was used to process the raw data, removing reads that contained adapters or uncalled bases, had a mean Phred below 15, or lacked an exact match to the constant primer or identifier. High-quality paired reads were merged using COPE v1.2.5, and each unique nucleotide sequence was defined as a clonotype. MiTCR v1.1 was used to align clonotypes to the IMGT TRBV, TRBD and TRBJ reference segments. Only V-J combinations with frequency above 0.0001, covering 99% to 99.2% of repertoires, were analysed. The TCS score was defined as the ratio of F50 (clonal expansion) to E x V (chaos), calculated using BLOSUM62-based TCRdist between CDR3 peptides within each V-J. Welch's t-statistics and random forest reduced around 550 V-J features to 10 to 15, which were used in a naive Bayes classifier (R e1071). TCRdb applied fastp at Q25 and MiXCR to the public reads, then kept only in-frame beta chains. Identical CDR3 proteins give one entry, which carries the most common genes and DNA. Clone size and V and J calls follow TCRdb, not the original study. Recorded for this sample are some 570,000 distinct CDR3 sequences; 13% to 15% of them occurred a single time. The ten largest make up less than 9% of the sample.

Sequences SGHAT (CDR1) and FQNNGV (CDR2) are obtained from the germline V gene. V lost 5 bases and J lost 4 bases, and the count of bases not matched to a germline gene is 8. Inclusive of the bounding cysteine and phenylalanine, the CDR3 is 14 residues long. This entry keeps only the CDR3 DNA: 42 bases, framed from base 1. This clonotype occurred many times. Its antigen is still unknown. Per-base qualities were not stored, and no clone one base away is much larger. The V and J segments used are TRBV11-2 and TRBJ2-7; the central 7 bases match TRBD1. The source of this sequence is a woman under 30 with Graves' ophthalmopathy. The sequencing sample was made of blood. The CDR3 corresponds to CASSTITGDYEQYF. The DNA reads as follows: TGTGCCAGCAGCACTATTACAGGGGATTACGAGCAGTACTTC.